This paragraph covers one T cell receptor beta chain sequence. The data derive from a study of control samples from healthy donors and cancer patients. Deletions cut 4 bases from V and 2 bases from J, with 8 bases between. CDR3 length: 13 amino acids. Germline V gene data show CDR1 as SGHRS and CDR2 as YFSETQ. Data came from immunoSEQ multiplex PCR; TCRdb stores just in-frame clones and leaves some out. The sample gives approximately 97,000 clones, about 90% of which show up once; roughly 13% is in the top ten. Material for sequencing was blood. The chain has TRBV5-1 and TRBJ2-3; D gene ambiguous. The receptor comes from a young man in good health. In DNA form, the CDR3 reads TGCGCCAGCAGCCGAGACTTCACAGATACGCAGTATTTT. Translation: CASSRDFTDTQYF.